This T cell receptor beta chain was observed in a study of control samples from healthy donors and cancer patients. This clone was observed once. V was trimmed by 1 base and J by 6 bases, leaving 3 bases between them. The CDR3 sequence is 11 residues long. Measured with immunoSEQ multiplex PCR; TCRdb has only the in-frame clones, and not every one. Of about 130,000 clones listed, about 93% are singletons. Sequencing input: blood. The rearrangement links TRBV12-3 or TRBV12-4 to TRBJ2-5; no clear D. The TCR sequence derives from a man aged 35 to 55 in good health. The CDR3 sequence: CASSLGQTQYF. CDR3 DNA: TGTGCCAGCAGTTTAGGTCAGACCCAGTACTTC.